The following is a T cell receptor beta chain sequence with its context. The length of the CDR3 is 15 residues. CDR1 is SEHNR and CDR2 is FQNEAQ in the germline V gene (reference sequence). Deletions cut 0 bases from V and 9 bases from J, with 17 bases between. This sample is part of a study of blood T cell repertoires in COVID-19. Study-wide context: The United States, Italy and Spain supplied acute and convalescent COVID-19 samples. PBMCs, B-cell-depleted T cells, or T cells were the source of the cDNA or gDNA that made up the material.

Authors' methods: Amplified reference gene primers provided the basis for estimating nucleated cell counts. Method: immunoSEQ multiplex PCR; TCRdb's copy keeps in-frame clones and lacks some. V, J and clone size reflect that table, while D and trimming were determined from the DNA. The sample has tens of thousands of clones; about 86% are singletons. V and J are TRBV7-9 and TRBJ1-1; D is uncertain. Source material: peripheral blood. The source of this sequence is a human donor in a cohort sampled during active COVID-19. The CDR3 coding sequence is TGTGCCAGCAGCTTAGCGCCGACCCTTAAGGAGAAAGCTTTCTTT. Translating it yields CASSLAPTLKEKAFF.